This section outlines one T cell receptor (beta chain) sequence together with its context. This clone was seen just once. Its antigen specificity is not known. Within one base of it there is no much larger clone, and no base qualities were kept. Other DNA variants within this sample encode the same CDR3. The cohort consisted of 666 healthy bone marrow donors. All cohort members were sampled while nominally healthy, although unrecorded immune exposures were likely present. The donor was CMV seronegative and was included in the group of hundreds of seronegative cohort members. A peripheral blood sample was provided by each donor, and peripheral blood mononuclear cells were used for TCR beta sequencing. Genomic DNA extraction from the blood cell samples was performed with the Qiagen DNeasy Blood Extraction Kit. The germline V gene encodes CDR1 SGDLS and CDR2 YYNGEE. V was cut back by 2 bases and J by 1 base, leaving a gap of 9 bases between them. Inclusive of the bounding cysteine and phenylalanine, the CDR3 is 14 residues long. Only CDR3 DNA remains: 42 bases, in frame from the first base.

The data stem from a study of cytomegalovirus exposure and HLA in healthy donors (dated by TCRdb to the late 2010s). About the investigation overall: An earlier analysis of approximately 600 of the donors reported 250 to 300 Gb of sequence data and 117 million unique TCR beta sequences from some 180 million T cells. High-throughput TCR immunosequencing, statistical association of individual TCRs with disease status, and machine learning were combined to predict cytomegalovirus infection status. The study was designed to test whether signatures of past pathogen exposure could be identified by cataloging public T cell receptors. The number of typed donors differed by locus: about 629-630 for A, B, C, DRB1 and DQB1; some 540 for DQA1; 606 for DPA1; and about 450 for DPB1. Because of strong linkage in the cohort, five DR-DQ haplotypes were treated as single units for association and clustering. A later analysis re-analyzed previously published TCR beta repertoires from roughly 600 donors and added high-resolution HLA genotyping to study TCR occurrence patterns. A later genetic analysis used genome-wide SNP genotypes for about 65% of the roughly 670 donors, treating that subset as a discovery cohort. Across under 500 genotyped donors of the cohort, an average of about 250,000 unique TCR beta nucleotide sequences per donor were sequenced, and around 20% of those sequences were non-productive. Around 300 gigabases of sequencing data and tens of millions of unique TCR sequences were included in an early release covering roughly 700 HLA-typed donors. Among the approximately 420 genotyped donors, under 90% belonged to the genetic ancestry cluster associated with self-reported Caucasian donors. Every repertoire in the discovery cohort had been generated on one and the same sequencing platform. An earlier analysis of some 600 of the donors applied high-throughput TCR beta sequencing to assess whether each TCR beta V gene segment acted as functional or pseudogenic. Along with the roughly 700-subject first cohort, a separate validation cohort of over a hundred different subjects was used. Rather than drawing on any new phenotypic data, the later analysis identified candidate immune exposures from TCR beta sequences and the way those sequences occurred across donors. The T cell repertoires of under 750 subjects were profiled by immunosequencing and related to cytomegalovirus serostatus. Class I and class II HLA loci were covered by the typing at four-digit resolution. Donor age, sex, ethnicity and CMV serostatus were compiled together with the repertoire data.

The library was produced with the immunoSEQ multiplex PCR assay. For the multiplex PCR, a mixture combining 60 forward primers for TCR Vbeta segments and 13 reverse primers for TCR Jbeta segments was used. Amplification of the CDR3 region of rearranged TCR beta genes was performed with a multiplex PCR assay on genomic DNA. Amplified TCR beta libraries were sequenced as 87-base-pair reads on the Illumina HiSeq System. The original pipeline was this. In a later analysis, tens of millions of unique TCR beta chains were counted across the roughly 610 repertoires, and about 9.9 million of these chains were shared by at least two donors. Raw reads were error-corrected and collapsed into unique sequences by a nearest-neighbor algorithm in which closely related sequences were merged to remove PCR and sequencing errors. CDR3 sequences were aligned to IMGT reference sequences to assign V, D and J gene segments. For a sequence to be retained, at least a six-nucleotide match to both a V gene segment and a J gene segment was required. A rearrangement was called productive if the CDR3 had no stop codons and remained in frame with V and J, and every other rearrangement was called non-productive. Following IMGT convention, CDR3 was defined as the stretch from the second conserved V-encoded cysteine up to the conserved J-encoded phenylalanine. In an earlier analysis of more than 550 of the donors, sequences lacking an unambiguous match to a single V gene segment were excluded. In an earlier analysis of several hundred of the donors, a V segment was called functional when productive rearrangements were above 56.7%, and segregating when the standard deviation between donors exceeded 5%. A statistical classification framework was built to diagnose cytomegalovirus status from the catalog of TCR beta chain sequences. V and J gene assignment, in a later analysis, came from comparing TCR nucleotide sequences with IMGT/GENE-DB human TR gene sequences. In a later analysis, CDR3 sequences and most-parsimonious VDJ recombination scenarios were assigned using the TCRdist pipeline. A later analysis defined each TCR beta chain by its CDR3 amino acid sequence plus V-gene family, and excluded reads lacking a unique V-gene family. A later analysis removed 500 to 650 highly shared, low-generation-probability nucleotide sequences to deal with suspected cross-contamination and a sequencing artifact. In a later analysis, a clonal expansion index for each public chain was calculated from normalized within-repertoire ranks of inferred template counts. Generation probabilities in a later analysis came from a VDJ recombination model fitted to out-of-frame rearrangements, and those results were checked against IGoR. In a later analysis, hypergeometric tests were used to score TCR-TCR, TCR-HLA and TCR-CMV co-occurrence, with a repertoire-size bias correction applied to TCR pairs. To estimate false discovery rates, a later analysis permuted the HLA or CMV assignments 20 times. A later analysis grouped co-occurring TCRs with DBSCAN, adding TCRdist sequence similarity when clustering within HLA-allele-positive subsets. Co-occurrence clustering excluded repertoires with fewer than 30,000 or more than 120,000 public chains, plus five with anomalous nucleotide sharing. TCRdb mirrors the immuneACCESS table, restricted to in-frame sequences. Some clones are absent from its copies; in checked studies, under half trace to an unresolved V gene, and the reason for the others is unknown. The V and J calls and clone size are taken from that table; D and trimming were inferred from the DNA. This sample gives 150,000 to 200,000 clones in total; 79% of them show up just once. 1.6% of the sample is held by the ten biggest clonotypes.

General study outcomes and caveats: This cohort had only TCR beta chains sequenced, and the lack of alpha or paired-chain data limited which features could be detected. In the study, 150 to 200 TCR beta chains were listed as associated with cytomegalovirus. The authors suggested that the approach could potentially be extended to other disease states and immunological phenotypes. Presence/absence analyses assumed roughly uniform sequencing depth across donors, an assumption that may not hold. In a later analysis, HLA-associated TCR beta chains were found to be more clonally expanded and to have lower generation probabilities than equally common non-associated chains. Linkage disequilibrium might explain the correlated functional status among segregating V segments, but an unknown experimental factor could not be excluded. V-gene and J-gene trimming of TCR beta chains was associated with a missense DCLRE1C variant in a later genetic analysis, and the association was replicated in an independent cohort. Some 16 rarely observed V segments, including chromosome 9 orphons, were excluded from the earlier analysis of several hundred of the donors because counts were too low. The 87-base-pair reads could not distinguish some IMGT-functional V segments, including TRBV6-2 and TRBV6-3, so those segments were excluded. Across donors, most TCR sequences were observed very rarely, whereas some public TCRs were present in many individuals. A later analysis found that TCR association rates varied across HLA loci, with DRB1 alleles showing the most associated TCRs and HLA-C alleles the fewest. For the cohort, immune exposure information was limited to CMV serostatus. A cluster of highly shared sequence variants was judged likely to represent a technical artifact of the sequencing pipeline. The classifier was reported to diagnose cytomegalovirus status with high specificity and sensitivity in both the original and validation cohorts. Specific HLA alleles were associated with 15,000 to 20,000 TCR beta sequences at a false discovery rate of 0.05 in a later analysis. When HLA alleles, especially DR and DQ, strongly co-occurred, attributing TCR associations to individual alleles was difficult. A later analysis reported that several top co-occurrence clusters appeared linked to parvovirus B19, influenza, CMV and Epstein-Barr virus. A later genetic analysis reported fewer N-insertions in productive TCRs among donors in an Asian-associated ancestry cluster than the roughly 700-donor mean. In vitro tests confirmed that three of the cytomegalovirus-associated TCR beta chains recognize cytomegalovirus antigens. A later analysis found that most CMV-associated TCR beta chains appeared HLA-restricted, with HLA associations seemingly driven largely by CMV exposure. In an earlier analysis of 587 of the donors, most TCR beta V segments were observed in productive rearrangements about 87% or about 30% of the time, broadly matching IMGT annotations. Because some donors lacked HLA typing at each locus, the association tests relied only on the typed subset. A further reported finding was that TCR beta sequences accurately predicted the HLA-A and HLA-B alleles for most subjects in the first cohort.

Recombination connected TRBV9 to TRBJ1-1, and possibly TRBD1, on 6 matching bases. What was sequenced was PBMCs. The TCR was taken from a woman aged 45-60 years in good health and CMV-seronegative. This receptor carries the CDR3 CASSVLQGNTEAFF. In nucleotide form, the sequence is TGTGCCAGCAGCGTCTTACAGGGGAACACTGAAGCTTTCTTT.